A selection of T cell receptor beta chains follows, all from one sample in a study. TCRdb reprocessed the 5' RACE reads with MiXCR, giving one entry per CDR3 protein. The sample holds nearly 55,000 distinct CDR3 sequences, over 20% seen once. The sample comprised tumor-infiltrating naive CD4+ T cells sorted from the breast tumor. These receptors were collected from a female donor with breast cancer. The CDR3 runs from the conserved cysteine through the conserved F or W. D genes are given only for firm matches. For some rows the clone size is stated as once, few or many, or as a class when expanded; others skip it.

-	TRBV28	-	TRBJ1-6	TGTGCCAGCAGTTCGCCGGGACACGCTTCACCCCTCCACTTT	CASSSPGHASPLHF
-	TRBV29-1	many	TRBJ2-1	TGCAGCGTCACGGACCAGGGGACCCTACATTACAATGAGCAGTTCTTC	CSVTDQGTLHYNEQFF
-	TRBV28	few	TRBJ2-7	TGTACCAGCAGTACCGTGCAGGGGCAGTACTTC	CTSSTVQGQYF
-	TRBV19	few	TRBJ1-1	TGTGCCAGTAGTACAGGATCGGGCAACATGAACACTGAAGCTTTCTTT	CASSTGSGNMNTEAFF
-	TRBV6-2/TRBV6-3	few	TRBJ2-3	TGTGCCAGCAGTTATGTCGCGGCAGGGGTTGCAGATACGCAGTATTTT	CASSYVAAGVADTQYF
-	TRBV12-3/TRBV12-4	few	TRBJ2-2	TGTGCCAGCAGTCCACACCACAGGGATGCCGGGGAGCTGTTTTTT	CASSPHHRDAGELFF
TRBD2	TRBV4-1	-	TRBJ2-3	TGCGCCAGCAGCCAAGAAGGGACTAGGATTAGCACAGATACGCAGTATTTT	CASSQEGTRISTDTQYF
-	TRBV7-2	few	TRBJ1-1	TGTGCCAGTAACAGGAACACTGAAGCTTTCTTT	CASNRNTEAFF
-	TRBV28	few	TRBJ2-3	TGTGCCAGCAGTTCCCCAGGGGCGGCCGATACGCAGTATTTT	CASSSPGAADTQYF
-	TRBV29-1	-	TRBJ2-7	TGCAGCGTTGAACAGAAATCCGAGCAGTACTTC	CSVEQKSEQYF
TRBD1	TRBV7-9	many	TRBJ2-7	TGTGCCAGCAGCTCCAGGGGGCCCTACGAGCAGTACTTC	CASSSRGPYEQYF
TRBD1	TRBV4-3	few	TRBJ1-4	TGCGCCAGCAGCCCTTACCCAGGGGGGGCAACTAATGAAAAACTGTTTTTT	CASSPYPGGATNEKLFF
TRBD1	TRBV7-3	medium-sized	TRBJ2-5	TGTGCCAGCAGCTTAACAGGGGGCGAGACCCAGTACTTC	CASSLTGGETQYF
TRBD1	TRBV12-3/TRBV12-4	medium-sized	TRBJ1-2	TGTGCCAGCACCCGGGACAGAGGTGGCTACACCTTC	CASTRDRGGYTF
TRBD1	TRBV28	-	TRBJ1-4	TGTGCCAGCAGACCGACAGGGCTTGGTGAAAAACTGTTTTTT	CASRPTGLGEKLFF
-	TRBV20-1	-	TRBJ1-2	TGCAGTGCTAGAGACCCTTTGAGGGGCTACACCTTC	CSARDPLRGYTF
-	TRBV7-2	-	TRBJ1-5	TGTGCCAGCAGCCCCCGGGCGTGGGGGGATCAGCCCCAGCATTTT	CASSPRAWGDQPQHF
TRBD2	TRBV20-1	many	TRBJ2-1	TGCAGCGAAGGGACTACTAACAATGAGCAGTTCTTC	CSEGTTNNEQFF
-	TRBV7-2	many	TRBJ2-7	TGTGCCAGCAGCTTAACCAGGGCCTACGAGCAGTACTTC	CASSLTRAYEQYF
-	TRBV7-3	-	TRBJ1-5	TGTGCCAGCAGCTTAAATTCGGATCAGCCCCAGCATTTT	CASSLNSDQPQHF
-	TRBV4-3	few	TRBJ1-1	TGCGCCAGCAGCCAGGGACCGATGAACACTGAAGCTTTCTTT	CASSQGPMNTEAFF
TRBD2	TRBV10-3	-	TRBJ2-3	TGTGCCTCCCGACTAGCGCCCGGGCAGACAGATACGCAGTATTTT	CASRLAPGQTDTQYF
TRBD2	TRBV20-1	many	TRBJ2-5	TGCAGTTACTACCGTAGCGGGCAAGAGACCCAGTACTTC	CSYYRSGQETQYF
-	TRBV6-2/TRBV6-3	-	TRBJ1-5	TGTGCCAGCAGCCTCAGGGGAATCAGCAATCAGCCCCAGCATTTT	CASSLRGISNQPQHF
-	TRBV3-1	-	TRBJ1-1	TGTGCCAGCAGCCAAGCGGCCCGGAACACTGAAGCTTTCTTT	CASSQAARNTEAFF
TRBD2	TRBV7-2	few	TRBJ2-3	TGTGCCAGCAGCTTAACGCAACTAGCGGGAGGATCCACAGATACGCAGTATTTT	CASSLTQLAGGSTDTQYF
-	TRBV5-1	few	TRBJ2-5	TGCGCCAGCAGCCCCCCCGACCGAGGAGGCGGGGGCGAGACCCAGTACTTC	CASSPPDRGGGGETQYF
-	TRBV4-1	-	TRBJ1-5	TGCGCCAGTAGCCAAGAGGAGGTTGATCAGCCCCAGCATTTT	CASSQEEVDQPQHF
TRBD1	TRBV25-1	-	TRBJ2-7	TGTGCCAGCAGTGTCACAGGGGACGAGCAGTACTTC	CASSVTGDEQYF
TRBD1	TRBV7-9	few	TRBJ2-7	TGTGCCAGCAGCTTATTCGGGACAGGAGGGACATACGAGCAGTACTTC	CASSLFGTGGTYEQYF
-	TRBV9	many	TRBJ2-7	TGTGCCAGCAGCGCCTCGGACCGTCTTTACGAGCAGTACTTC	CASSASDRLYEQYF
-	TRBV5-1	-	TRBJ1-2	TGCGCCAGCAGCTTGGGGCAGGGGCCTACTTCTAGCTACACCTTC	CASSLGQGPTSSYTF
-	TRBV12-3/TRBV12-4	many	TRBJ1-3	TGTGCCAGCAGTTTAGGGGTTTCTGGAAACACCATATATTTT	CASSLGVSGNTIYF
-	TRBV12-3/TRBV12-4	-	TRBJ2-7	TGTGCCAGCACCAGGGGACTTGTGGCCGAGCAGTACTTC	CASTRGLVAEQYF
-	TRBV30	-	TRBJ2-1	TGTGCCTGGAGGAGGACCAGCGCGAGCTCCTACAATGAGCAGTTCTTC	CAWRRTSASSYNEQFF
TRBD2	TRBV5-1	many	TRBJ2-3	TGCGCCAGCAGCGCGGCGGGAGGGCCCGGCACAGATACGCAGTATTTT	CASSAAGGPGTDTQYF
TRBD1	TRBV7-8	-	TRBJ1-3	TGTGCCAGCAGCCCCCGACAGGGGGCTCGAAACACCATATATTTT	CASSPRQGARNTIYF
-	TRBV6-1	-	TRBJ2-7	TGTGCCAGCAGGACCCTGGGGGTACCCTACGAGCAGTACTTC	CASRTLGVPYEQYF
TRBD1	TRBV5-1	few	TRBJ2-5	TGTGCCAGCAGCCCGACAGGGGGGAAGGAGACCCAGTACTTC	CASSPTGGKETQYF
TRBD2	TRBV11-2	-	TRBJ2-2	TGTGCCAGCAGCCCTTTTAGCGGGGGCGGGGAGCTGTTTTTT	CASSPFSGGGELFF
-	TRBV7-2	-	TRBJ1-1	TGTGCCAGCAGCCCGTCATACAGGGAGCGAGCTTTCTTT	CASSPSYRERAFF
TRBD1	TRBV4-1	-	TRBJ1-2	TGCGCCAGCAGCCAAGATGACAGGGCGAGGGGCTACACCTTC	CASSQDDRARGYTF
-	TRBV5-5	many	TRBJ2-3	TGTGCCAGCAGCTTGGACAGGGTCTCGACAGATACGCAGTATTTT	CASSLDRVSTDTQYF
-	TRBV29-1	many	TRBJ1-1	TGCAGCGTTGATGTGGGAGAACCAAACACTGAAGCTTTCTTT	CSVDVGEPNTEAFF
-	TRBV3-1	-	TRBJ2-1	TGTGCCAGCAGCCAAGCCGGGGGCCAGTTCTTC	CASSQAGGQFF
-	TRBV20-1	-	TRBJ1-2	TGCAGTGCTAGAGGACAGGTCTATGGCTACACCTTC	CSARGQVYGYTF
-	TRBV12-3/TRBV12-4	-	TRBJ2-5	TGTGCCAGCACCGCGGGACTCCCCCAAGAGACCCAGTACTTC	CASTAGLPQETQYF
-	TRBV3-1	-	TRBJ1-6	TGTGCCAGCAGCCGAGGCCGATATAATTCACCCCTCCACTTT	CASSRGRYNSPLHF
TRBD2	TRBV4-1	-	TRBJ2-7	TGCGCCAGCAGCCAAGGGATACCGGGACTAGCGGGAGGCGTTCAGCAGTACTTC	CASSQGIPGLAGGVQQYF
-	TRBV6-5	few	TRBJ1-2	TGTGCCAGCAGTTCCTCCGGGACCGTCTATGGCTACACCTTC	CASSSSGTVYGYTF
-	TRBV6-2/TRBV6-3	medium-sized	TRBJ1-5	TGTGCCAGCAGTAACGGGGGTTCCGGATCGCAGCCCCAGCATTTT	CASSNGGSGSQPQHF
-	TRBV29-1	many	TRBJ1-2	TGCAGCGCCCCGGACAGAGCTAACTATGGCTACACCTTC	CSAPDRANYGYTF
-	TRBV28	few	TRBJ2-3	TGTGCCAGCAGTTTGTCGCAGGGTAGGATAGATACGCAGTATTTT	CASSLSQGRIDTQYF